These T cell receptor beta chains were read from a single sample in a study of control samples from healthy donors and cancer patients. Method: immunoSEQ multiplex PCR; TCRdb's copy keeps in-frame clones and lacks some. The sample lists about 410,000 clones, around 90% occurring once. The sample comprised PBMCs. The receptors derive from a man in his forties or fifties with head and neck cancer. Each CDR3 is given with its conserved first and last residue. D genes are given only for firm matches. Clone sizes are given selectively: once, few, many, or a class where the clone is expanded.

cdr3_nt	cdr3_aa	v_call	d_call	clone_size	j_call
TGTGCCAGCAGAACGGACAGCTACGAGCAGTACTTC	CASRTDSYEQYF	TRBV7-2	.	.	TRBJ2-7
TGCGCCAGCAGCTTTCGAGGGTCGAATTCCGGGGAGCTGTTTTTT	CASSFRGSNSGELFF	TRBV5-1	.	once	TRBJ2-2
TGTGCCAGCAGCACCCCGGGGGGTTCACCCCTCCACTTT	CASSTPGGSPLHF	TRBV9	.	few	TRBJ1-6
TGTGCCACCAGCAGAGATCGGTCGGTGAACACTGAAGCTTTCTTT	CATSRDRSVNTEAFF	TRBV15	.	.	TRBJ1-1
TGCGCCAGCAGCCAAGTTACAGGGGGCAGGCCACGCTCTGGAAACACCATATATTTT	CASSQVTGGRPRSGNTIYF	TRBV4-3	TRBD1	.	TRBJ1-3
TGTGCCAGCAGCTTAAAATTTTCTAGCACAGATACGCAGTATTTT	CASSLKFSSTDTQYF	TRBV11-2	.	.	TRBJ2-3
TGTGCCAGCAGCCCAGGGGCCGAAGATCAGCCCCAGCATTTT	CASSPGAEDQPQHF	TRBV6-4	.	once	TRBJ1-5
TGTGCCAGCAGTGAAATTACAGGGGAGGGCTACACCTTC	CASSEITGEGYTF	TRBV2	TRBD1	.	TRBJ1-2
TGTGCCAGCAGTTACTCGGCAGACTACAATGAGCAGTTCTTC	CASSYSADYNEQFF	TRBV6-5	.	.	TRBJ2-1
TGTGCCAGCAGCTTTCCCGGGTCAGGCACGGAGACCCAGTACTTC	CASSFPGSGTETQYF	TRBV5-4	.	.	TRBJ2-5